This T cell receptor (beta chain) was recorded in a study of T cell responses to AZD1222 COVID-19 vaccine. Produced via immunoSEQ multiplex PCR; TCRdb's table is partial and in-frame only. This sample yields approximately 140,000 clones, of which about nine tenths are seen a single time; around 1.9% belongs to the top ten. Trimming cost V 0 bases and J 0 bases, with 4 bases left between them. The CDR3 is 14 amino acids. Germline CDR1 is SGHRS and CDR2 is YFSETQ. Study results and caveats: Only five or six AZD1222 recipients tested seropositive at baseline. White British people made up most donors, females outnumbered males, and clonal diversity was possibly underestimated. Unmutated regions of variants are reportedly targeted by nearly half of spike-specific TCRs.

About this clone itself: The antigen remains unidentified. The same CDR3 arises from other DNA sequences in this sample as well.

The chain uses TRBV5-1 and TRBJ1-3; no clear D gene. The source was peripheral blood, collected 28 days after the second AZD1222 dose. The clonotype was recovered from an adult who received the AZD1222 COVID-19 vaccine. The CDR3 loop is CASSLGNSGNTIYF. CDR3 sequence (DNA): TGCGCCAGCAGCTTGGGCAACTCTGGAAACACCATATATTTT. The full variable domain, in which reference TRBV5-1 and TRBJ1-3 provide the parts outside the CDR3, is KAGVTQTPRYLIKTRGQQVTLSCSPISGHRSVSWYQQTPGQGLQFLFEYFSETQRNKGNFPGRFSGRQFSNSRSEMNVSTLELGDSALYLCASSLGNSGNTIYFGEGSWLTVV.